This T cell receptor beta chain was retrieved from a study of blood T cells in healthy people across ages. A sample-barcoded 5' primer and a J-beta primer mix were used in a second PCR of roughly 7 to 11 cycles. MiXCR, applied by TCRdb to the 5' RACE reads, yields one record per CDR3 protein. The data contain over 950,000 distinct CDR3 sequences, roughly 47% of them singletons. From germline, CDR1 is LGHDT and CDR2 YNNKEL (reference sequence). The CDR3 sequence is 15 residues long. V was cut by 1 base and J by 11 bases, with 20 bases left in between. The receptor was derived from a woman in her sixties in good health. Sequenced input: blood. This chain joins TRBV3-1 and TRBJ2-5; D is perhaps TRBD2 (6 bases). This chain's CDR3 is CASSQGASASREQYF. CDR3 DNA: TGTGCCAGCAGCCAAGGGGCTAGCGCGAGTAGAGAGCAGTACTTC.